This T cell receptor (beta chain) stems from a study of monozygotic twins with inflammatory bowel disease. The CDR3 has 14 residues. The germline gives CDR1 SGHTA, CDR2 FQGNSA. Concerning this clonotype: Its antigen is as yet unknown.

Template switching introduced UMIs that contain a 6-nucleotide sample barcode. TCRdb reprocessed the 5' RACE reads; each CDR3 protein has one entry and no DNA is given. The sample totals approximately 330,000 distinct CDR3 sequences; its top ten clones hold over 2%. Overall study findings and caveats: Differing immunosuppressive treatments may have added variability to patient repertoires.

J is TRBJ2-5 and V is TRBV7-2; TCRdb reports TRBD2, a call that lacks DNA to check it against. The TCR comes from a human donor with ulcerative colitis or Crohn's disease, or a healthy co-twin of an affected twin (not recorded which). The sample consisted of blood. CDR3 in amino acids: CASSPTSGTETQYF.